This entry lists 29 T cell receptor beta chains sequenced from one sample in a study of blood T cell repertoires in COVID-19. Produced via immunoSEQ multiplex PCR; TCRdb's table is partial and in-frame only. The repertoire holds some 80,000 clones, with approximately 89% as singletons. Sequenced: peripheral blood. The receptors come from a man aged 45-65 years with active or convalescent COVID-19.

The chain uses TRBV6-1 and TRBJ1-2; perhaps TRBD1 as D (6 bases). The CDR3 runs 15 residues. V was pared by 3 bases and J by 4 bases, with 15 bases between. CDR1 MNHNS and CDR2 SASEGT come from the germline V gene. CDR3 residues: CASSDGSGAIYGYTF. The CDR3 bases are TGTGCCAGCAGTGACGGTTCAGGGGCGATCTATGGCTACACCTTC.

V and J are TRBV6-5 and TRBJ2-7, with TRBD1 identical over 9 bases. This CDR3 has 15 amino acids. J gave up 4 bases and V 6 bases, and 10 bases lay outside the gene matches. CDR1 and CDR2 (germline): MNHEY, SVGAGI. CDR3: CASRQPGQGRYEQYV. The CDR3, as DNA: TGTGCCAGCAGGCAACCGGGACAGGGAAGATACGAGCAGTACGTC.

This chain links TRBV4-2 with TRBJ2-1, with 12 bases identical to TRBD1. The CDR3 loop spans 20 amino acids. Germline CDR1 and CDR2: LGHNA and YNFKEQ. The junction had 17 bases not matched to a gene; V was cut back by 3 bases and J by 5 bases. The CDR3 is CASSQFGTGGIAGADNEQFF. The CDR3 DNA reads TGTGCCAGCAGCCAGTTTGGGACAGGGGGCATCGCGGGGGCCGACAATGAGCAGTTCTTC.

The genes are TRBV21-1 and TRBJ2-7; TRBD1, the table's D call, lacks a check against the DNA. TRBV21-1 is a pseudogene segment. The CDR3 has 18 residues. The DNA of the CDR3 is TGTGCCAGCACCTCGTGGCAGGGTCAGGGTCAGGGCTCCTACGAGCAGTACGTC. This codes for CASTSWQGQGQGSYEQYV.

CDR3 DNA: TGTGCCAGCAGTGTCCAGGGCTCCTATAATTCACCCCTCCACTTT. Its protein is CASSVQGSYNSPLHF. The J gene is TRBJ1-6, the V gene TRBV2, with a weak D call TRBD1 (5 bases). V was cut by 4 bases and J by 0 bases, with 7 bases left in between. Germline CDR1 and CDR2: SNHLY and FYNNEI. The CDR3 contains 15 residues.

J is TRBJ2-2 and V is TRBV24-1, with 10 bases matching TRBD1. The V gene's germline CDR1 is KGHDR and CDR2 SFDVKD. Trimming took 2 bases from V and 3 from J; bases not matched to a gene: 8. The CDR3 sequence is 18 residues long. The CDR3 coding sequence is TGTGCCACCAGTGATTCGCTCCCGGACAGGGGGTACACCGGGGAGCTGTTTTTT. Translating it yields CATSDSLPDRGYTGELFF.

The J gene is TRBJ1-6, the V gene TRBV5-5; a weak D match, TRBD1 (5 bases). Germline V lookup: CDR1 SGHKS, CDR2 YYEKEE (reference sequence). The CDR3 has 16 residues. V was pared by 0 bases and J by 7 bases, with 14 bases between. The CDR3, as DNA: TGTGCCAGCAGCTTGGTGTTTCTTCCAGGGAATTCACCCCTCCACTTT. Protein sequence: CASSLVFLPGNSPLHF.

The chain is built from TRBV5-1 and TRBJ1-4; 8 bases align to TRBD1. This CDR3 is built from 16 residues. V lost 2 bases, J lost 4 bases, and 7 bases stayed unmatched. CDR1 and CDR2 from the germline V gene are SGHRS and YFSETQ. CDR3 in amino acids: CASSFPGTGINEKLFF. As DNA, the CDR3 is TGCGCCAGCAGCTTCCCCGGGACAGGAATTAATGAAAAACTGTTTTTT.

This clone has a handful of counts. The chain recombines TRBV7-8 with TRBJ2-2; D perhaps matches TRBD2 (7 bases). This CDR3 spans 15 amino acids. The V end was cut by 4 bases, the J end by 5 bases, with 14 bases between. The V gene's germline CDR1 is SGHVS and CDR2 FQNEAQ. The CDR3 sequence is CASSSGGRATGELFF. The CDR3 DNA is TGTGCCAGCAGCTCCGGGGGGCGAGCAACCGGGGAGCTGTTTTTT.

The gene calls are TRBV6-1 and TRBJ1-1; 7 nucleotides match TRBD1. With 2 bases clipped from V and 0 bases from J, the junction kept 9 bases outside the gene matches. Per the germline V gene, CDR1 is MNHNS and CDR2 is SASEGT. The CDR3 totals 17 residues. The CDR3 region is CASSEPGTASMNTEAFF. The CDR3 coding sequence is TGTGCCAGCAGTGAACCCGGGACAGCTTCCATGAACACTGAAGCTTTCTTT.

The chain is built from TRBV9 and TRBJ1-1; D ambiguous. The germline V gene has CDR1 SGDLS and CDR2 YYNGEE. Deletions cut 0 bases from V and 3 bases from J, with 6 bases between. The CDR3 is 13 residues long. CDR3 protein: CASSVELHTEAFF. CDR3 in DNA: TGTGCCAGCAGCGTAGAACTACACACTGAAGCTTTCTTT. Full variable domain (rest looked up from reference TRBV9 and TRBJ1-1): DSGVTQTPKHLITATGQRVTLRCSPRSGDLSVYWYQQSLDQGLQFLIQYYNGEERAKGNILERFSAQQFPDLHSELNLSSLELGDSALYFCASSVELHTEAFFGQGTRLTVV.

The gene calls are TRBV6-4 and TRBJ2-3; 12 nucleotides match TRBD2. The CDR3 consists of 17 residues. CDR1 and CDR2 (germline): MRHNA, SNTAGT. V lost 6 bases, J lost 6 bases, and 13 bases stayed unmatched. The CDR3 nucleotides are TGTGCCAGCAGCCCCCAGACTAGCGGGGGCCACAGGGATACGCAGTATTTT. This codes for CASSPQTSGGHRDTQYF.

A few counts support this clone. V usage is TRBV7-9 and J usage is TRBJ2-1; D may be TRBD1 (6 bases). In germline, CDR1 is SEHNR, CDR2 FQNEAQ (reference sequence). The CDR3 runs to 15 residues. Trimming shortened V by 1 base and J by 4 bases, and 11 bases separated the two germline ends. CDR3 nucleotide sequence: TGTGCCAGCAGCTTAGGTGGAGGACAGTACAATGAGCAGTTCTTC. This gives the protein CASSLGGGQYNEQFF.

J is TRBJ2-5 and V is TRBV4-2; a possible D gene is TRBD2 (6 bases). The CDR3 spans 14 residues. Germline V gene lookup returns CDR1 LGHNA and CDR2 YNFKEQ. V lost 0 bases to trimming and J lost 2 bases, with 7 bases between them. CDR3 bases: TGTGCCAGCAGCCAAGATGCGGGGCAAGAGACCCAGTACTTC. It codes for CASSQDAGQETQYF.

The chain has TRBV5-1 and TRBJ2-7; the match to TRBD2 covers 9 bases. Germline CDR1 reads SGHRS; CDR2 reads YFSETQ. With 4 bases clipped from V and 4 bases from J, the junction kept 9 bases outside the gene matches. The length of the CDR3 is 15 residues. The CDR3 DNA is TGCGCCAGCAGCGTCTGCGGGGGGGCAGGATACGAGCAGTACGTC. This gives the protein CASSVCGGAGYEQYV.

CDR3 amino acids: CASSSADKKAFF. The CDR3 nucleotides read TGTGCCAGCAGTTCAGCGGACAAGAAAGCTTTCTTT. This chain links TRBV12-3 or TRBV12-4 with TRBJ1-1; a weak D match, TRBD1 (5 bases). The CDR3 is 12 residues long. V was clipped by 4 bases and J by 9 bases, with 12 bases between them.

Here the CDR3 DNA reads TGTGCCAGCAGCTTCGGGGACAGGGCCCCTAATGAAAAACTGTTTTTT. This codes for CASSFGDRAPNEKLFF. This chain connects TRBV5-8 to TRBJ1-4; 9 bases agree with TRBD1. Looked up from germline, CDR1 is SGHTS and CDR2 is YDEGEE. The trim removed 2 bases at V and 3 bases at J, leaving 5 bases unmatched. The CDR3 consists of 16 residues.

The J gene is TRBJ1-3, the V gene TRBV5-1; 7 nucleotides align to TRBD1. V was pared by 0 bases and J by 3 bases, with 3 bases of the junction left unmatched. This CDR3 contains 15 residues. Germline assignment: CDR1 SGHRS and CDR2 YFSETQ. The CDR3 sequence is CASSLDRGGGNTIYF. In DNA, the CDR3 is TGCGCCAGCAGCTTGGACAGGGGAGGTGGAAACACCATATATTTT. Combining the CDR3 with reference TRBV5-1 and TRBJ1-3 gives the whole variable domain KAGVTQTPRYLIKTRGQQVTLSCSPISGHRSVSWYQQTPGQGLQFLFEYFSETQRNKGNFPGRFSGRQFSNSRSEMNVSTLELGDSALYLCASSLDRGGGNTIYFGEGSWLTVV.

The CDR3 DNA reads as TGTGCCAGCAGTCCAAGCGGGTCTGGCGAGCAGTACTTC. Residues: CASSPSGSGEQYF. This chain joins TRBV27 and TRBJ2-7; tentative D call: TRBD2 (6 bases). V lost 5 bases and J 6 bases, leaving 14 bases between the germline ends. The CDR3 is 13 residues long. Germline CDR1 is MNHEY and CDR2 is SMNVEV (reference sequence).

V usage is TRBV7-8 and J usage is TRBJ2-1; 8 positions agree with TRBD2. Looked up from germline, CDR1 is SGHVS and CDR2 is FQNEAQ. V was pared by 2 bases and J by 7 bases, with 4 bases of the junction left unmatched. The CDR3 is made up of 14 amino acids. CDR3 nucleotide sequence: TGTGCCAGCAGCTTAAGGACTAGCAAGAATGAGCAGTTCTTC. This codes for CASSLRTSKNEQFF.

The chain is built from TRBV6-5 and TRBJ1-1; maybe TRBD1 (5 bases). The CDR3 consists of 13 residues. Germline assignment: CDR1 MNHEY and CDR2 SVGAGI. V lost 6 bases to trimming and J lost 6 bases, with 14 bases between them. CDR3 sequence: CASRPIGAPEAFF. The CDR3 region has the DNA TGTGCCAGCAGACCCATAGGGGCCCCTGAAGCTTTCTTT.

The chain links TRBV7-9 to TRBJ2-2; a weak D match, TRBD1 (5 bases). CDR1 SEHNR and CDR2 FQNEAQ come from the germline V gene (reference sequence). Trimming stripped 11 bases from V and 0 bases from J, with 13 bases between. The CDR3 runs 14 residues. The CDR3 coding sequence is TGTGCCCCTGGCCGACAGACGAACACCGGGGAGCTGTTTTTT. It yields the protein CAPGRQTNTGELFF.

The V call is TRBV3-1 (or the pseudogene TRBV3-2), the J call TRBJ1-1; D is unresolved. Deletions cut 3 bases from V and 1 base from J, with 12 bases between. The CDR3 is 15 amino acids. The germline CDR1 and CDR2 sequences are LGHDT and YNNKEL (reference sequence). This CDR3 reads CASSQVSGWNTEAFF. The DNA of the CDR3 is TGTGCCAGCAGCCAGGTGAGCGGATGGAACACTGAAGCTTTCTTT.

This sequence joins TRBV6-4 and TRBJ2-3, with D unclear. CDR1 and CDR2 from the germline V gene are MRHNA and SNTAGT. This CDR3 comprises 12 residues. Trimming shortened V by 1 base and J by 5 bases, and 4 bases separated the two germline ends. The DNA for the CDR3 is TGTGCCAGCAGTGACTTCGGAGATACGCAGTATTTT. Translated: CASSDFGDTQYF.

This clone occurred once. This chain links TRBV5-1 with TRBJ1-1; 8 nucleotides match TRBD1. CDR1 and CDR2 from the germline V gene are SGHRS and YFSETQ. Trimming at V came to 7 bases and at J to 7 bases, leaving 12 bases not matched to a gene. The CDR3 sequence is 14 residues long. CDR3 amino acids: CASSQQGARGEAFF. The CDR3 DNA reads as TGCGCCAGCTCCCAGCAGGGGGCCCGGGGTGAAGCTTTCTTT.

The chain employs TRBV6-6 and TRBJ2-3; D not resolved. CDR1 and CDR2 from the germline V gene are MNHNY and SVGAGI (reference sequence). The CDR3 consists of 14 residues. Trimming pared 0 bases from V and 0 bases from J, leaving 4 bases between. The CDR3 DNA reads TGTGCCAGCAGTTACTCGGCCAGCACAGATACGCAGTATTTT. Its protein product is CASSYSASTDTQYF.

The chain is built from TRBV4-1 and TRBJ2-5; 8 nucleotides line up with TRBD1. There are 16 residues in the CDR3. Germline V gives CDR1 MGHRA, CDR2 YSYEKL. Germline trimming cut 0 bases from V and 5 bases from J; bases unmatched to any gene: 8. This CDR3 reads CASSQEYQGASETQYF. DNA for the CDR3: TGCGCCAGCAGCCAAGAATATCAGGGGGCGAGTGAGACCCAGTACTTC.

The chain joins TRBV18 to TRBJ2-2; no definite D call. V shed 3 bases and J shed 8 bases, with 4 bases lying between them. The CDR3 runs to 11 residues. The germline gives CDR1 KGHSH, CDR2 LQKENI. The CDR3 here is CASSPLGELFF. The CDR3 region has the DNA TGTGCCAGCTCACCTCTGGGGGAGCTGTTTTTT.

The CDR3 DNA reads TGTGCCAGCAGTTCACCGGACAGAAAAGTCAATCAGCCCCAGCATTTT. Its translation is CASSSPDRKVNQPQHF. J is TRBJ1-5 and V is TRBV28; D may be TRBD1 (6 bases). The CDR3 extends over 16 amino acids. Germline values: CDR1 MDHEN, CDR2 SYDVKM. Trimming cost V 4 bases and J 3 bases, with 16 bases left between them.